These 2 T cell receptor beta chains came from one sample sequenced in a study of regulatory T cells in long-lasting Graves disease. The sample's time point: persistent/refractory GD, antithyroid drugs over 5 years with positive TRAb. The TCR library was made from RNA extracted from PBMCs. CDR3-region Arm-PCR and iRepertoire HTBI primers produced the TCR beta libraries. A single record per CDR3 protein comes from TCRdb applying MiXCR to the multiplex PCR reads. Of 350,000 to 500,000 distinct CDR3 sequences listed, about 21% are singletons. This specimen was peripheral blood mononuclear cells (PBMCs), taken when the disease was refractory, from a patient treated with antithyroid drugs. The source of these receptors is a female donor with Graves disease.

CDR3 nucleotide sequence: TGCAGTGCTGCCCCGGGCGGACCCACAGATACGCAGTATTTT. Its protein is CSAAPGGPTDTQYF. The V gene is TRBV20-1, the J gene TRBJ2-3; D unresolved. This CDR3 contains 14 residues. CDR1 DFQATT and CDR2 SNEGSKA come from the germline V gene (reference sequence). V dropped 5 bases and J dropped 2 bases, with 14 bases sitting between them.

This clonotype was picked up a small number of times. This chain uses TRBV5-1 with TRBJ2-5, with D perhaps TRBD1 (6 bases). Germline V gene data show CDR1 as SGHRS and CDR2 as YFSETQ. Trimming shortened V by 2 bases and J by 3 bases, and 11 bases separated the two germline ends. The CDR3 length is 14 residues. CDR3 amino acids: CASSFLTGEETQYF. CDR3 DNA sequence: TGCGCCAGCAGCTTCTTGACAGGAGAAGAGACCCAGTACTTC.